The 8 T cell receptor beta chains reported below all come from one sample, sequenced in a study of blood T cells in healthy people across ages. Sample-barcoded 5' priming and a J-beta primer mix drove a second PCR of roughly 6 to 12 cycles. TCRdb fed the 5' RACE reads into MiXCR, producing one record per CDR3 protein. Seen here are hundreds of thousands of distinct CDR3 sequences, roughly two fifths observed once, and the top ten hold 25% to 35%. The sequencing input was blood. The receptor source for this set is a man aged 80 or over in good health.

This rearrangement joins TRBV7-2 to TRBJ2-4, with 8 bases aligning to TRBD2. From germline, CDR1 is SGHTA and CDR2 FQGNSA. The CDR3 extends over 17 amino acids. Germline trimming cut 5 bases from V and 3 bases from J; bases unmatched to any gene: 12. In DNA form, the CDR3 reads TGTGCCAGCAGCCAAGACGTGAGCGGGAGTCTCAAAAACATTCAGTACTTC. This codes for CASSQDVSGSLKNIQYF.

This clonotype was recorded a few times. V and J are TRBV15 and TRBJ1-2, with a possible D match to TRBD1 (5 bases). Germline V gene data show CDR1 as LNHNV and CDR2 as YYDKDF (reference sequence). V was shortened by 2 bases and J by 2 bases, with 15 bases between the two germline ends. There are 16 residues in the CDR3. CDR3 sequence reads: CATSRSGQGANYGYTF. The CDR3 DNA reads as TGTGCCACCAGCAGATCGGGGCAGGGAGCCAACTATGGCTACACCTTC. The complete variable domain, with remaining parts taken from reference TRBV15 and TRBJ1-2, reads DAMVIQNPRYQVTQFGKPVTLSCSQTLNHNVMYWYQQKSSQAPKLLFHYYDKDFNNEADTPDNFQSRRPNTSFCFLDIRSPGLGDTAMYLCATSRSGQGANYGYTFGSGTRLTVV.

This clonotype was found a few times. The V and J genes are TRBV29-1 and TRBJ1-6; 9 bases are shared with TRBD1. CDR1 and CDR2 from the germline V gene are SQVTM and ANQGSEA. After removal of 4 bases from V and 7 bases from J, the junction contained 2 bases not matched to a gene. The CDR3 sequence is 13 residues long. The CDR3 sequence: CSVATGGNSPLHF. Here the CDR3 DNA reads TGCAGCGTTGCGACAGGGGGAAATTCACCCCTCCACTTT.

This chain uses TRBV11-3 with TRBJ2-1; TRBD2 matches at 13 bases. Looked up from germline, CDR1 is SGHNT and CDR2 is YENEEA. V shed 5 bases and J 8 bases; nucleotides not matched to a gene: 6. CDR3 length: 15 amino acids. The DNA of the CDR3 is TGTGCCAGCAGCCCCGGACTAGCGGGAGTGGATGAGCAGTTCTTC. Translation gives CASSPGLAGVDEQFF.

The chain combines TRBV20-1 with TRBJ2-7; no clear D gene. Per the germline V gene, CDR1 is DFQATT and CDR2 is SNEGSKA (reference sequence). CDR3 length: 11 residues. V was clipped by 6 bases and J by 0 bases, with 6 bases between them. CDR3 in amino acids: CSAQSSYEQYF. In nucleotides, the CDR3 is TGCAGTGCCCAGAGCTCCTACGAGCAGTACTTC.

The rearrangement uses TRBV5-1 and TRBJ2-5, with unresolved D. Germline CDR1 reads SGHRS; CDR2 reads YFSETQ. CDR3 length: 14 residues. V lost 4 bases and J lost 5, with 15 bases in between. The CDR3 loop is CASSPWSGRETQYF. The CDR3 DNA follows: TGCGCCAGCAGCCCGTGGTCGGGTCGGGAGACCCAGTACTTC.

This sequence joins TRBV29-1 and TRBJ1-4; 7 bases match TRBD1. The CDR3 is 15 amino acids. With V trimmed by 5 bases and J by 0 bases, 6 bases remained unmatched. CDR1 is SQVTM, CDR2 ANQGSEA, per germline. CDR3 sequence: CSVMGQIATNEKLFF. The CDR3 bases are TGCAGCGTTATGGGACAGATTGCAACTAATGAAAAACTGTTTTTT.

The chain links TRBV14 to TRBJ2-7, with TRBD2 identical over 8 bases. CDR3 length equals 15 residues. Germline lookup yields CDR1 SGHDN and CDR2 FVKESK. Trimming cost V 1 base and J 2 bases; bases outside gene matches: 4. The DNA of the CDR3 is TGTGCCAGCAGCCAAGGACTAGCGTCTACCTACGAGCAGTACTTC. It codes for CASSQGLASTYEQYF.